This entry lists 14 T cell receptor beta chains sequenced from one sample in a study of T cell responses to AZD1222 COVID-19 vaccine. TCRdb's table, derived via immunoSEQ multiplex PCR, lists solely in-frame clones and lacks some. This sample has some 150,000 clones, with around 90% found just once. The sample consisted of peripheral blood, taken 28 days after the second AZD1222 dose. The receptor set was obtained from an adult who received the AZD1222 COVID-19 vaccine.

This clone appeared once. This CDR3 reads CASSTLRGRTANQPQHF. As DNA, the CDR3 is TGTGCCAGTAGCACCCTCAGGGGGAGGACGGCGAATCAGCCCCAGCATTTT. The rearrangement joins TRBV19 to TRBJ1-5; 7 bases map to TRBD1. The CDR3 sequence is 17 residues long. Germline loops: CDR1 LNHDA, CDR2 SQIVND (reference sequence). Trimming at V came to 6 bases and at J to 4 bases, leaving 15 bases not matched to a gene.

The chain carries TRBV3-1 (or the pseudogene TRBV3-2) and TRBJ2-7; D is unresolved. This CDR3 comprises 11 residues. CDR1 and CDR2 (germline): LGHDT, YNNKEL (reference sequence). With 9 bases removed from V and 2 bases from J, the gap between germline ends came to 8 bases. The CDR3 DNA sequence: TGTGCCAGTGGCAAGACCTACGAGCAGTACTTC. Its protein is CASGKTYEQYF.

V gene TRBV30 combines with J gene TRBJ1-5; the D gene is possibly TRBD1 (5 bases). Trimming took 0 bases from V and 9 from J, leaving 24 bases between them. The germline V gene encodes CDR1 GTSNPN and CDR2 SVGIG (reference sequence). The CDR3 spans 17 residues. CDR3 in DNA: TGTGCCTGGAGTGTACACTCTCCGGGGCAGGCTCCCGTGCCCCAGCATTTT. Its translation is CAWSVHSPGQAPVPQHF. The full variable domain, rest sourced from reference TRBV30 and TRBJ1-5, is SQTIHQWPATLVQPVGSPLSLECTVEGTSNPNLYWYRQAAGRGLQLLFYSVGIGQISSEVPQNLSASRPQDRQFILSSKKLLLSDSGFYLCAWSVHSPGQAPVPQHFGDGTRLSIL.

The V and J genes are TRBV7-2 and TRBJ1-2; D not resolved. V was shortened by 3 bases and J by 0 bases, with 11 bases between the two germline ends. Per germline, CDR1 SGHTA and CDR2 FQGNSA. This CDR3 contains 15 residues. For the CDR3, the DNA is TGTGCCAGCAGCTTTTCCCATACTTCTAACTATGGCTACACCTTC. This gives the protein CASSFSHTSNYGYTF.

This chain connects TRBV11-3 to TRBJ2-7; 7 bases line up with TRBD2. The V gene end was trimmed by 6 bases and the J gene end by 0 bases; junction bases not matched to a gene: 11. CDR1 is SGHNT, CDR2 YENEEA, per germline. This CDR3 has 16 amino acids. CDR3 region: CASRRTSGGSSYEQYF. The CDR3 DNA reads TGTGCCAGCAGAAGGACTTCTGGCGGGAGCTCCTACGAGCAGTACTTC.

V is TRBV11-3 and J is TRBJ2-1, with no clear D. Germline V gives CDR1 SGHNT, CDR2 YENEEA. V was trimmed by 2 bases and J by 9 bases, leaving 11 bases between them. This CDR3 is built from 13 residues. Here the CDR3 reads CASSLYQVGEQFF. In DNA form, the CDR3 reads TGTGCCAGCAGCTTATACCAAGTAGGTGAGCAGTTCTTC.

The chain uses TRBV3-1 (or the pseudogene TRBV3-2) and TRBJ2-3; possible D gene TRBD2, 5 bases. V lost 4 bases to trimming and J lost 0 bases, with 14 bases between them. This CDR3 has 16 amino acids. CDR1 and CDR2 from the germline V gene are LGHDT and YNNKEL (reference sequence). CDR3 in DNA: TGTGCCAGCAGCCCGGGCTTGGAGCGGAGCACAGATACGCAGTATTTT. It specifies CASSPGLERSTDTQYF.

This clone appeared a few times. The J gene is TRBJ2-2, the V gene TRBV5-1; D is unclear. V shed 1 base and J shed 1 base, with 5 bases lying between them. The CDR3 is 14 residues long. Germline loops: CDR1 SGHRS, CDR2 YFSETQ. This CDR3 reads CASSLPMNTGELFF. The CDR3 DNA follows: TGCGCCAGCAGCTTGCCCATGAACACCGGGGAGCTGTTTTTT. Looking up the rest from reference TRBV5-1 and TRBJ2-2 gives the full variable domain: KAGVTQTPRYLIKTRGQQVTLSCSPISGHRSVSWYQQTPGQGLQFLFEYFSETQRNKGNFPGRFSGRQFSNSRSEMNVSTLELGDSALYLCASSLPMNTGELFFGEGSRLTVL.

V usage is TRBV14 and J usage is TRBJ2-7; no clear D. The CDR3 extends over 12 amino acids. The V end was cut by 6 bases, the J end by 7 bases, with 13 bases between. Looked up from germline, CDR1 is SGHDN and CDR2 is FVKESK. The CDR3 DNA is TGTGCCAGCAGTGCCGGTGTAGGTGAGCAGTACTTC. It yields the protein CASSAGVGEQYF. The variable domain in full, with the rest retrieved from reference TRBV14 and TRBJ2-7, is EAGVTQFPSHSVIEKGQTVTLRCDPISGHDNLYWYRRVMGKEIKFLLHFVKESKQDESGMPNNRFLAERTGGTYSTLKVQPAELEDSGVYFCASSAGVGEQYFGPGTRLTVT.

This clone occurred a few times. The genes are TRBV28 and TRBJ1-5, with a tentative D call TRBD1 (5 bases). Germline CDR1 reads MDHEN; CDR2 reads SYDVKM. V was clipped by 1 base and J by 1 base, with 11 bases between them. The CDR3 length is 16 residues. CDR3 nucleotide sequence: TGTGCCAGCAGTTTATATTGGGGGTCCAGCAATCAGCCCCAGCATTTT. Its translation is CASSLYWGSSNQPQHF.

This clone was seen only once. J is TRBJ2-7 and V is TRBV19; D assignment may be TRBD1 or TRBD2 (5 bases each). V lost 6 bases to trimming and J lost 3 bases, with 9 bases between them. The CDR3 is 12 amino acids. CDR1 and CDR2 from the germline V gene are LNHDA and SQIVND (reference sequence). For the CDR3, the DNA is TGTGCCAGTAGGAAGGGGAGCTACGAGCAGTACTTC. Residues: CASRKGSYEQYF.

V is TRBV25-1 and J is TRBJ2-1; tentative D call: TRBD2 (5 bases). In germline, CDR1 is MGHDK, CDR2 SYGVNS. The length of the CDR3 is 16 residues. V shed 5 bases and J shed 0 bases, with 14 bases lying between them. CDR3 sequence (DNA): TGTGCCAGCAGTACCCCGTTTACTAGCTCCTACAATGAGCAGTTCTTC. Translation: CASSTPFTSSYNEQFF.

The V gene is TRBV28, the J gene TRBJ2-5; the match to TRBD2 covers 11 bases. CDR1 is MDHEN and CDR2 is SYDVKM in the germline V gene. Trimming took 1 base from V and 3 from J; bases not matched to a gene: 1. CDR3 length equals 15 residues. CDR3 region: CASSLLLAGEETQYF. For the CDR3, the DNA is TGTGCCAGCAGTTTATTACTAGCGGGAGAAGAGACCCAGTACTTC.

This chain links TRBV4-1 with TRBJ2-7; 7 nucleotides match TRBD2. This CDR3 spans 15 amino acids. The ends lost 2 bases at V and 2 bases at J; junction bases unmatched: 6. Germline assignment: CDR1 MGHRA and CDR2 YSYEKL. The CDR3 DNA is TGCGCCAGCAGCCAATCGCCTAGCGGACCCTACGAGCAGTACTTC. Its translation is CASSQSPSGPYEQYF.